Below, 18 T cell receptor beta chains from the same sample are listed, as sequenced in a study of identical twins. TCRdb independently ran MiXCR on the 5' RACE reads; one entry per CDR3 protein. The sample carries about 250,000 distinct CDR3 sequences, approximately 8% recorded once. This same sample was also taken into another study, of yellow fever vaccine responses in identical twins.

The source material was CD8+ T cells sorted from blood. The receptors were gathered from a woman aged 18-29 years in good health.

J is TRBJ2-1 and V is TRBV20-1, with D possibly matching TRBD2 (6 bases). The germline gives CDR1 DFQATT, CDR2 SNEGSKA (reference sequence). The CDR3 consists of 14 residues. Trimming shortened V by 1 base and J by 6 bases, and 13 bases separated the two germline ends. The CDR3 sequence is CSARGDSEFNEQFF. In DNA form, the CDR3 reads TGCAGTGCTAGAGGGGACTCCGAATTCAATGAGCAGTTCTTC.

In this sample, this clonotype turned up many times. This rearrangement joins TRBV27 to TRBJ1-2, with D perhaps matching TRBD1 (6 bases). CDR1 is MNHEY, CDR2 SMNVEV, per germline (reference sequence). The CDR3 contains 13 residues. Trimming cost V 2 bases and J 2 bases, with 6 bases left between them. CDR3 amino acids: CASSLTGNYGYTF. DNA of the CDR3: TGTGCCAGCAGTTTAACAGGGAACTATGGCTACACCTTC.

This clonotype was recorded a few times. The chain carries TRBV5-5 and TRBJ1-5; D possibly corresponds to TRBD1 (5 bases). The ends were cut back, 0 bases at V and 2 bases at J, with 6 bases in the middle. Germline V gene sequence: CDR1 SGHKS, CDR2 YYEKEE (reference sequence). This CDR3 comprises 14 residues. CDR3 bases: TGTGCCAGCAGCTTGGCGACAGGCAATCAGCCCCAGCATTTT. It encodes CASSLATGNQPQHF.

This clonotype has more than one count but fewer than ten. The chain is built from TRBV7-2 and TRBJ1-5; 8 bases agree with TRBD1. The CDR3 totals 14 residues. Germline CDR1 is SGHTA and CDR2 is FQGNSA. Trimming cost V 4 bases and J 6 bases; bases outside gene matches: 5. The CDR3 DNA is TGTGCCAGCAGCTCGACAGGGGTAGGTCAGCCCCAGCATTTT. Residues: CASSSTGVGQPQHF. Filled out from reference TRBV7-2 and TRBJ1-5, the complete variable domain reads GAGVSQSPSNKVTEKGKDVELRCDPISGHTALYWYRQSLGQGLEFLIYFQGNSAPDKSGLPSDRFSAERTGGSVSTLTIQRTQQEDSAVYLCASSSTGVGQPQHFGDGTRLSIL.

The V gene is TRBV11-2, the J gene TRBJ2-5, with 9 positions matching TRBD1. The CDR3 spans 16 residues. V was clipped by 1 base and J by 5 bases; unmatched bases: 8. Germline values: CDR1 SGHAT, CDR2 FQNNGV. CDR3 DNA: TGTGCCAGCAGCTTAGGGGCGGACAGGGGAGATGAGACCCAGTACTTC. Protein: CASSLGADRGDETQYF.

The genes are TRBV28 and TRBJ2-7; the match to TRBD1 covers 8 bases. CDR1 and CDR2 from the germline V gene are MDHEN and SYDVKM. The length of the CDR3 is 20 residues. V dropped 4 bases and J dropped 4; count of bases not matched to a gene: 24. The CDR3 loop is CASSSWTQGENLPRAYEQYF. Here the CDR3 DNA reads TGTGCCAGCAGTTCCTGGACACAGGGGGAGAACTTACCACGGGCTTACGAGCAGTACTTC.

The chain couples TRBV6-1 to TRBJ2-1; D remains unclear. Germline loops: CDR1 MNHNS, CDR2 SASEGT. This CDR3 has 15 amino acids. V was shortened by 1 base and J by 5 bases, with 12 bases between the two germline ends. Written as DNA, the CDR3 is TGTGCCAGCAGTGAAGTTTGGCAGGAGAACAATGAGCAGTTCTTC. Amino acid sequence: CASSEVWQENNEQFF.

Only a few counts were recorded for this clonotype. The chain is built from TRBV29-1 and TRBJ2-3; weak D call: TRBD1 (6 bases). V was shortened by 7 bases and J by 9 bases, with 23 bases between the two germline ends. Germline CDR1 and CDR2: SQVTM and ANQGSEA. This CDR3 spans 14 amino acids. Here the CDR3 reads CSGIGTQDPNTQYF. The DNA for the CDR3 is TGCAGCGGGATCGGGACACAAGACCCCAACACGCAGTATTTT.

The table lists this clonotype with many counts. This chain joins TRBV4-2 and TRBJ1-6, with D possibly being TRBD1 (5 bases). The CDR3 is 13 amino acids. Trimming stripped 0 bases from V and 12 bases from J, with 9 bases between. Germline V gene sequence: CDR1 LGHNA, CDR2 YNFKEQ. CDR3 coding DNA: TGTGCCAGCAGCCAAGAAATAGGGGAACCCCTCCACTTT. Amino acid sequence: CASSQEIGEPLHF.

This clonotype appeared many times. The chain links TRBV12-3 or TRBV12-4 to TRBJ1-5; 9 nucleotides match TRBD1. The CDR3 sequence is 16 residues long. The V and J ends lost 6 bases and 6 bases, in that order; junction bases with no gene match: 12. The CDR3 loop is CASSYGQGLEGQPQHF. The CDR3 coding sequence is TGTGCCAGCAGCTACGGACAGGGGTTGGAGGGTCAGCCCCAGCATTTT.

V is TRBV6-5 and J is TRBJ2-1; possible D gene TRBD1, 5 bases. Per germline, CDR1 MNHEY and CDR2 SVGAGI. The V end lost 2 bases, the J end lost 0 bases, and 8 bases lay between the germline ends. The CDR3 totals 15 residues. The CDR3 here is CASSYGADSYNEQFF. CDR3 DNA: TGTGCCAGCAGTTACGGGGCGGACTCCTACAATGAGCAGTTCTTC.

V is TRBV28 and J is TRBJ2-2; TRBD1 matches at 7 bases. Looked up from germline, CDR1 is MDHEN and CDR2 is SYDVKM. The V and J ends lost 7 bases and 7 bases, in that order; junction bases with no gene match: 9. The CDR3 is 14 residues long. CDR3 DNA sequence: TGTGCCAGCACCATAGGGGGCTTCGGCGGGGAGCTGTTTTTT. It translates to CASTIGGFGGELFF.

The chain carries TRBV12-3 or TRBV12-4 and TRBJ2-1; 8 bases are a match to TRBD2. The CDR3 is made up of 14 amino acids. The J segment lost 6 bases and the V segment lost 3 bases, leaving 4 bases of the junction unmatched. The CDR3 is CASSFSSGANEQFF. The CDR3 DNA is TGTGCCAGCAGTTTCAGTAGCGGGGCCAATGAGCAGTTCTTC.

This clonotype was found many times. This chain uses TRBV27 with TRBJ1-6; the D is unclear. This CDR3 has 13 amino acids. V lost 2 bases, J lost 9 bases, and 8 bases lay in between. Looked up from germline, CDR1 is MNHEY and CDR2 is SMNVEV (reference sequence). The CDR3 DNA is TGTGCCAGCAGTTTACATTCCACTTCACCCCTCCACTTT. Protein sequence: CASSLHSTSPLHF.

This clonotype appeared a few times. This chain joins TRBV12-3 or TRBV12-4 and TRBJ1-1; D remains ambiguous. This CDR3 is built from 13 residues. Trimming removed 1 base from V and 4 bases from J, with 7 bases in between. CDR3 in amino acids: CASSLVPSTEAFF. The CDR3 DNA sequence: TGTGCCAGCAGTTTAGTGCCTTCCACTGAAGCTTTCTTT.

The chain employs TRBV2 and TRBJ2-3, with D perhaps TRBD2 (5 bases). V was cut by 6 bases and J by 10 bases, with 14 bases left in between. The germline gives CDR1 SNHLY, CDR2 FYNNEI. The CDR3 totals 12 residues. This CDR3 reads CASRGGPHAQYF. DNA of the CDR3: TGTGCCAGCAGAGGAGGACCCCATGCGCAGTATTTT.

J is TRBJ2-3 and V is TRBV4-1; D gene uncertain. Trimming left V 1 base short and J 0 bases short, with 8 bases between. Germline CDR1 and CDR2: MGHRA and YSYEKL. The CDR3 length is 15 residues. The CDR3 spells CASSQGRWSTDTQYF. The CDR3 DNA reads as TGCGCCAGCAGCCAAGGCAGGTGGAGCACAGATACGCAGTATTTT.

This chain connects TRBV10-3 to TRBJ2-1, with 8 bases aligning to TRBD1. The V and J ends lost 9 bases and 1 base, in that order; junction bases with no gene match: 2. Looked up from germline, CDR1 is ENHRY and CDR2 is SYGVKD. The CDR3 contains 13 residues. Written as DNA, the CDR3 is TGTGCCATTGGGACAGGATCCTACAATGAGCAGTTCTTC. Translating it yields CAIGTGSYNEQFF.